This T cell receptor beta chain was obtained from a study of T cell changes during pregnancy in multiple sclerosis. The sample holds one count of this clone. Generated by immunoSEQ multiplex PCR, the TCRdb table keeps only in-frame clones and is missing some. The sample records around 96,000 clones, 90% to 95% being singletons. V lost 0 bases to trimming and J lost 2 bases; unmatched junction nucleotides: 2. The CDR3 is made up of 16 amino acids. Germline CDR1 MRHNA, CDR2 SNTAGT. The receptor comes from a female donor with multiple sclerosis, enrolled in a pregnancy study. This sample comprised peripheral blood, obtained in the first trimester of pregnancy. The chain links TRBV6-4 to TRBJ2-3, with 10 bases that match TRBD1. The CDR3 nucleotides read TGTGCCAGCAGTGACTCAGACAGGGGGCCCACAGATACGCAGTATTTT. Its protein is CASSDSDRGPTDTQYF.